The 8 T cell receptor beta chains given below trace back to one sample, sequenced in a study of cytomegalovirus exposure and HLA in healthy donors. Both 60 Vbeta primers and 13 Jbeta primers went into the PCR. Method: immunoSEQ multiplex PCR; TCRdb's copy keeps in-frame clones and lacks some. The sample has approximately 130,000 clones, around 72% seen once. Sequencing used PBMCs. The receptors stem from a man aged 50-60 years in good health and CMV-seropositive.

DNA for the CDR3: TGTGCCAGCTCCTTCCCGGCGGGAGGGCCCATGGGGCAGTTCTTC. It encodes CASSFPAGGPMGQFF. J is TRBJ2-1 and V is TRBV11-3; TRBD2 aligns across 9 bases. Per germline, CDR1 SGHNT and CDR2 YENEEA. V shed 8 bases, J shed 12 bases, and the junction held 17 bases outside the gene matches. CDR3 size: 15 residues.

V is TRBV11-3 and J is TRBJ2-5, with TRBD2 matching 7 bases. Germline V lookup: CDR1 SGHNT, CDR2 YENEEA. Germline trimming cut 5 bases from V and 5 bases from J; bases unmatched to any gene: 8. This CDR3 region has 14 residues. In DNA form, the CDR3 reads TGTGCCAGCAGCCCCCGGGGGGTGCAGGAGACCCAGTACTTC. As protein: CASSPRGVQETQYF.

In regard to this clone: This sample includes further DNA sequences coding for the same CDR3. The chain combines TRBV19 with TRBJ2-2, with 8 positions matching TRBD2. V lost 6 bases to trimming and J lost 1 base; unmatched junction nucleotides: 1. Germline lookup yields CDR1 LNHDA and CDR2 SQIVND (reference sequence). The CDR3 runs 14 residues. Here the CDR3 reads CASRSGGNTGELFF. The CDR3 DNA sequence: TGTGCCAGTAGGAGCGGGGGGAACACCGGGGAGCTGTTTTTT.

The chain has TRBV2 and TRBJ2-2; D possibly corresponds to TRBD1 (6 bases). The V end was cut by 8 bases, the J end by 6 bases, with 13 bases between. CDR3 size: 13 residues. Germline values: CDR1 SNHLY, CDR2 FYNNEI. For the CDR3, the DNA is TGTGCCAGCGGATACAGGGACGCCGGGGAGCTGTTTTTT. It translates to CASGYRDAGELFF.

The gene calls are TRBV7-2 and TRBJ1-1; 8 nucleotides align to TRBD1. After removal of 4 bases from V and 8 bases from J, the junction contained 12 bases not matched to a gene. The CDR3 is made up of 15 amino acids. In germline, CDR1 is SGHTA, CDR2 FQGNSA. The CDR3 nucleotides read TGTGCCAGCAGCTCAGCAGGACAGGGAGTCGGAGAAGCTTTCTTT. Translation: CASSSAGQGVGEAFF.

The chain joins TRBV4-2 to TRBJ2-2, with D unclear. The V gene lost 0 bases and the J gene lost 4 bases, with 12 bases spanning the gap. Germline assignment: CDR1 LGHNA and CDR2 YNFKEQ. The length of the CDR3 is 16 residues. The CDR3 is CASSQDSGGLTGELFF. CDR3 in DNA: TGTGCCAGCAGCCAAGATTCCGGTGGGCTCACCGGGGAGCTGTTTTTT.

The chain has TRBV5-6 and TRBJ1-2, with 7 bases fitting TRBD1. The V gene's germline CDR1 is SGHDT and CDR2 YYEEEE. Trimming at V came to 4 bases and at J to 5 bases, leaving 11 bases not matched to a gene. There are 15 residues in the CDR3. For the CDR3, the DNA is TGTGCCAGCAGCCCCGCACAGGGGAAAGGGTATGGCTACACCTTC. This codes for CASSPAQGKGYGYTF.

J is TRBJ1-5 and V is TRBV7-6; no firm D call. Germline V CDR1 and CDR2: SGHVS, FNYEAQ. The CDR3 runs to 16 residues. The V and J ends lost 4 bases and 1 base respectively, with 14 bases between them. The CDR3 coding sequence is TGTGCCAGCAGCTCCCTCTCTCCGAGAAGCAATCAGCCCCAGCATTTT. Protein: CASSSLSPRSNQPQHF. Variable domain in full (rest from reference TRBV7-6 and TRBJ1-5): GAGVSQSPRYKVTKRGQDVALRCDPISGHVSLYWYRQALGQGPEFLTYFNYEAQQDKSGLPNDRFSAERPEGSISTLTIQRTEQRDSAMYRCASSSLSPRSNQPQHFGDGTRLSIL.